Listed here are 9 T cell receptor beta chains from one sample, sequenced in a study of T cell repertoires in cytomegalovirus infection. Each CDR3 protein is one row after TCRdb ran MiXCR on the reads. The sample holds around 440,000 distinct CDR3 sequences, 11% seen once. The sample comprised PBMCs. The source is a human donor in good health (CMV status not recorded). Some clones in this sample may be carry-over from other donors' samples.

This clonotype rates as medium-sized (0.01 to 0.1%). V and J are TRBV7-2 and TRBJ1-2; TRBD1 might be the D (5 bases). The germline V gene encodes CDR1 SGHTA and CDR2 FQGNSA. V gave up 5 bases and J gave up 2 bases, with 15 bases separating them. This CDR3 spans 15 amino acids. CDR3 bases: TGTGCCAGCAGCGCCAGGGCAGAGGGCAACTATGGCTACACCTTC. Protein sequence: CASSARAEGNYGYTF. Together with reference TRBV7-2 and TRBJ1-2, the CDR3 gives the full variable domain: GAGVSQSPSNKVTEKGKDVELRCDPISGHTALYWYRQSLGQGLEFLIYFQGNSAPDKSGLPSDRFSAERTGGSVSTLTIQRTQQEDSAVYLCASSARAEGNYGYTFGSGTRLTVV.

This clonotype has only a few counts. The genes are TRBV19 and TRBJ1-1; 8 bases are a match to TRBD1. Germline trimming cut 2 bases from V and 6 bases from J; bases unmatched to any gene: 5. CDR1 and CDR2 (germline): LNHDA, SQIVND (reference sequence). This CDR3 contains 14 residues. The DNA of the CDR3 is TGTGCCAGTAGTATACAGGGGGCAATCGCTGAAGCTTTCTTT. Amino acids: CASSIQGAIAEAFF.

This clonotype was picked up many times. The V and J genes are TRBV5-1 and TRBJ2-7; D possibly uses TRBD1 or TRBD2 (5 bases each). V was pared by 3 bases and J by 0 bases, with 13 bases between. Germline CDR1 SGHRS, CDR2 YFSETQ. This CDR3 is built from 15 residues. DNA of the CDR3: TGCGCCAGCAGCTCCGGGGCGACGAACTCCTACGAGCAGTACTTC. This gives the protein CASSSGATNSYEQYF.

This clonotype was seen at least ten times. The chain links TRBV5-1 to TRBJ1-5; TRBD1 matches at 9 bases. After removal of 4 bases from V and 4 bases from J, the junction contained 6 bases not matched to a gene. This CDR3 region has 15 residues. Germline CDR1 SGHRS, CDR2 YFSETQ. CDR3 in amino acids: CASSRSGQGNQPQHF. The DNA for the CDR3 is TGCGCCAGCAGCCGAAGCGGACAGGGGAATCAGCCCCAGCATTTT.

This clonotype was seen only a few times. The V gene is TRBV4-1, the J gene TRBJ1-2; TRBD1 is a possible D gene (6 bases). Trimming pared 3 bases from V and 2 bases from J, leaving 16 bases between. CDR3 length: 16 residues. Looked up from germline, CDR1 is MGHRA and CDR2 is YSYEKL. This chain's CDR3 is CASSHPWGTGNYGYTF. CDR3 DNA sequence: TGCGCCAGCAGCCACCCGTGGGGCACAGGGAACTATGGCTACACCTTC.

This clonotype turned up a few times. V usage is TRBV27 and J usage is TRBJ1-2; D may be TRBD1 (6 bases). This CDR3 spans 13 amino acids. Per germline, CDR1 MNHEY and CDR2 SMNVEV (reference sequence). With 3 bases removed from V and 8 bases from J, the gap between germline ends came to 13 bases. The CDR3 sequence is CASSFSGGYGYTF. The CDR3 region has the DNA TGTGCCAGCAGTTTCAGCGGGGGCTACGGCTACACCTTC.

The V call is TRBV20-1, the J call TRBJ2-1; D uncertain. CDR1 DFQATT and CDR2 SNEGSKA come from the germline V gene (reference sequence). The CDR3 totals 12 residues. Trimming left V 8 bases short and J 8 bases short, with 16 bases between. In DNA, the CDR3 is TGCAGTTCCGTGACCGACTCCTATGAGCAGTTCTTC. Translation gives CSSVTDSYEQFF.

This clonotype has at least ten counts. This chain uses TRBV9 with TRBJ2-7; 8 bases fit TRBD2. With 4 bases clipped from V and 0 bases from J, the junction kept 3 bases outside the gene matches. The germline gives CDR1 SGDLS, CDR2 YYNGEE. There are 14 residues in the CDR3. This chain's CDR3 is CASSIGLASYEQYF. CDR3 in DNA: TGTGCCAGCAGCATCGGACTAGCCTCCTACGAGCAGTACTTC. Full variable domain (rest looked up from reference TRBV9 and TRBJ2-7): DSGVTQTPKHLITATGQRVTLRCSPRSGDLSVYWYQQSLDQGLQFLIQYYNGEERAKGNILERFSAQQFPDLHSELNLSSLELGDSALYFCASSIGLASYEQYFGPGTRLTVT.

This clonotype was seen ten or more times. This sequence joins TRBV5-8 and TRBJ2-2; 12 bases match TRBD2. V dropped 0 bases and J dropped 5; count of bases not matched to a gene: 5. The CDR3 spans 17 residues. Germline CDR1 and CDR2: SGHTS and YDEGEE. CDR3 in amino acids: CASSLGLAGVKTGELFF. The CDR3 nucleotides are TGTGCCAGCAGCTTGGGACTAGCGGGAGTTAAAACCGGGGAGCTGTTTTTT.